Presented here are 4 T cell receptor beta chains from one specimen sequenced in a study of blood T cell repertoires in COVID-19. TCRdb's copy holds only in-frame clones and misses some; the assay was immunoSEQ multiplex PCR. The table lists 60,000 or so clones, 70% to 90% of them singletons, with approximately 16% in the top ten. Material for sequencing was peripheral blood. The receptors originated from a human donor in a cohort sampled during active COVID-19.

A single count supports this clone. J is TRBJ2-5 and V is TRBV10-3, with TRBD1 matching over 9 bases. Germline V CDR1 and CDR2: ENHRY, SYGVKD. The CDR3 sequence is 14 residues long. Losses at the gene ends were 4 bases for V and 5 bases for J; bases not matched to a gene: 5. As DNA, the CDR3 is TGTGCCATCAGTGCAAGACAGGGGGAGGAGACCCAGTACTTC. Translation gives CAISARQGEETQYF.

This chain's CDR3 is CASSGLVPYEQYF. Here the CDR3 DNA reads TGTGCCAGCAGTGGACTAGTACCCTACGAGCAGTACTTC. The rearrangement joins TRBV5-6 to TRBJ2-7; TRBD2 matches 7 bases. Germline CDR1 and CDR2: SGHDT and YYEEEE. Trimming took 5 bases from V and 2 from J; bases not matched to a gene: 4. CDR3 length: 13 residues.

The chain is built from TRBV19 and TRBJ2-3; 7 bases fit TRBD1. Trimming cost V 5 bases and J 4 bases; bases outside gene matches: 6. The CDR3 contains 14 residues. The germline gives CDR1 LNHDA, CDR2 SQIVND (reference sequence). CDR3 sequence (DNA): TGTGCCAGTAGTTCCCCGACAGGGCCAGATACGCAGTATTTT. Protein product: CASSSPTGPDTQYF.

The gene calls are TRBV7-2 and TRBJ2-5; possible D gene TRBD2, 5 bases. Germline values: CDR1 SGHTA, CDR2 FQGNSA. The V end lost 4 bases, the J end lost 4 bases, and 10 bases lay between the germline ends. CDR3 length equals 13 residues. DNA for the CDR3: TGTGCCAGCAGCTCAGGAGGAATAGAGACCCAGTACTTC. As protein: CASSSGGIETQYF.